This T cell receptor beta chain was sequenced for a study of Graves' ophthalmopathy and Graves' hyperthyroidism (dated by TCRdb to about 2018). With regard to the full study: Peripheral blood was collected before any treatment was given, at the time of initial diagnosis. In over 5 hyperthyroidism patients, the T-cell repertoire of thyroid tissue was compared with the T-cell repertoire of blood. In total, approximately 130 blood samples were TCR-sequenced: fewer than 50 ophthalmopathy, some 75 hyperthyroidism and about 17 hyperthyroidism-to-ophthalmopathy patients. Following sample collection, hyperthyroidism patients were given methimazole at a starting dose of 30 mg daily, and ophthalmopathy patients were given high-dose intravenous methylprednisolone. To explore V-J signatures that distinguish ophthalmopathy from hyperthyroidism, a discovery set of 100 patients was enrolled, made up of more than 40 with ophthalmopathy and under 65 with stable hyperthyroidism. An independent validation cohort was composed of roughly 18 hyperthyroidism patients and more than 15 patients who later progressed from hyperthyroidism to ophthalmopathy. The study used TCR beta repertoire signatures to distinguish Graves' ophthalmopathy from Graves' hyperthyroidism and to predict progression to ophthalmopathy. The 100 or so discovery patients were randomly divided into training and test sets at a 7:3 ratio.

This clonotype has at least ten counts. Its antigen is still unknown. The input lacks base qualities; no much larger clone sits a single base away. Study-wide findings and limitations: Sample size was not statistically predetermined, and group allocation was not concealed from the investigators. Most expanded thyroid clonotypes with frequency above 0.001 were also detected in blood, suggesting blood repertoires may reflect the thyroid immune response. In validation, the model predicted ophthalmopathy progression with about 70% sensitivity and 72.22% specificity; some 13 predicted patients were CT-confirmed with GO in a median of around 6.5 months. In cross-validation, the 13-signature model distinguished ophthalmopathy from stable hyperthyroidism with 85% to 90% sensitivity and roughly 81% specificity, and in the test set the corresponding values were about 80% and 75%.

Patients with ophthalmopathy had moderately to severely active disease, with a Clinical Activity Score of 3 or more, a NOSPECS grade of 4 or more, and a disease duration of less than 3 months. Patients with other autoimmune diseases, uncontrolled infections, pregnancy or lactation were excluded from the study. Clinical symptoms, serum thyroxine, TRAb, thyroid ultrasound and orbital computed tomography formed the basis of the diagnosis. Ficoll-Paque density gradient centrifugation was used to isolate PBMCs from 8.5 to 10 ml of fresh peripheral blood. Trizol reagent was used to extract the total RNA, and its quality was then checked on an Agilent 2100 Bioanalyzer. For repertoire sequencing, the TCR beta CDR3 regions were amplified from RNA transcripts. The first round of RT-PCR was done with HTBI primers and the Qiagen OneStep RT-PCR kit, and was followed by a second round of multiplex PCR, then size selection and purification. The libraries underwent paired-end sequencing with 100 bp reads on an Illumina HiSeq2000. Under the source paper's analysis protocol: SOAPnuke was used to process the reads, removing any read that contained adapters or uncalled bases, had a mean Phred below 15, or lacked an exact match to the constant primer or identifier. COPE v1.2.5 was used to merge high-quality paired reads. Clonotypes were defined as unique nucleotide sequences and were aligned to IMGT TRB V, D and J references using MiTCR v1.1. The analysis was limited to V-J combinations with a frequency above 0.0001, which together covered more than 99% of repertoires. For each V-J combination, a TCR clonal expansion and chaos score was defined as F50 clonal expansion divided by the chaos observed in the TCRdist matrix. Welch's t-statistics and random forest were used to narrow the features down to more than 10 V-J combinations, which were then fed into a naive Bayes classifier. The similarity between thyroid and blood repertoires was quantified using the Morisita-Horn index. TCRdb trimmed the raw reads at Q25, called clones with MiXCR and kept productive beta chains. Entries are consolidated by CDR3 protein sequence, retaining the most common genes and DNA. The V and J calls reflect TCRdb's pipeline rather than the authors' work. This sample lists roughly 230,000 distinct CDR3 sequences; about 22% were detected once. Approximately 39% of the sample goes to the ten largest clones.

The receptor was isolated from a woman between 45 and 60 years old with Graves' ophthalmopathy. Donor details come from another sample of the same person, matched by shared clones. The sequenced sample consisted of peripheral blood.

Read as DNA, the sequence is TGTGCCAGCAGGGCCCAGGGGGGTAGTAGGAAGACCCAGTACTTC. Translated, it gives CASRAQGGSRKTQYF. The V and J segments used are TRBV6-1 and TRBJ2-5, with TRBD1 tentatively as D gene (7 bases match). A distance of 20 bases separates the germline ends of V and J, which lose 6 bases and 6 bases respectively. CDR1 and CDR2, looked up from the germline V gene, are MNHNS and SASEGT. The CDR3, from cysteine to phenylalanine, totals 15 residues. CDR3 DNA only is kept here, 45 bases in frame from base 1.